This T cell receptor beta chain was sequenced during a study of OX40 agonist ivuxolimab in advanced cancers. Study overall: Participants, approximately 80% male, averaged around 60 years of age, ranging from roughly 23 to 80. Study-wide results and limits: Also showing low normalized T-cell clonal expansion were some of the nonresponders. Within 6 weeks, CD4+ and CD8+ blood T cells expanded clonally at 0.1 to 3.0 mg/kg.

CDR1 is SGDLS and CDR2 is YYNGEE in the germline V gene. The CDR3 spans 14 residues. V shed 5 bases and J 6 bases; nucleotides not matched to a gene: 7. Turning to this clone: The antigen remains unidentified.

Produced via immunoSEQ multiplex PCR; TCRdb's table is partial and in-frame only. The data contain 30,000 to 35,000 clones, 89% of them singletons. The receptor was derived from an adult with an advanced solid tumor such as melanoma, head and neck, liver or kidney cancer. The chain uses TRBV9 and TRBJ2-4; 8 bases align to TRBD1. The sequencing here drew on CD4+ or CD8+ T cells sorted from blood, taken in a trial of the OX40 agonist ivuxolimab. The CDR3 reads CASSRGQGGNIQYF. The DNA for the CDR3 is TGTGCCAGCAGTCGTGGACAGGGTGGAAACATTCAGTACTTC.